This T cell receptor beta chain originates from a study of CD8+ T cells in alopecia areata. Overall study context: Treated patients received oral tofacitinib, 5 to 10 mg twice daily.

RNA was extracted and reverse transcribed into cDNA as the sequencing template. TCRdb's copy holds only in-frame clones and misses some; the assay was immunoSEQ multiplex PCR. The sample includes some 120,000 clones, 45% to 65% of them seen just once. CDR1 is MGHRA, CDR2 YSYEKL, per germline. The V and J ends lost 3 bases and 9 bases, in that order; junction bases with no gene match: 12. This CDR3 comprises 16 residues. Collected material from alopecia areata patients comprised lesional scalp punch biopsies and peripheral blood. Here the sequenced sample was CD4+ T cells sorted from blood, taken at week 0. The V gene is TRBV4-1, the J gene TRBJ2-1, with TRBD2 matching over 9 bases. This TCR was recovered from a human donor with alopecia areata. The CDR3 nucleotides read TGCGCCAGCAGCCAGTTCTGGGCGGGAGGGCAGGGTGAGCAGTTCTTC. As protein: CASSQFWAGGQGEQFF.